These 24 T cell receptor beta chains were all obtained from the same sample, sequenced in a study of shared clonotypes between healthy human individuals. The assay was immunoSEQ multiplex PCR, and TCRdb's table has in-frame clones only and misses some. The table shows more than 550,000 clones, with roughly 72% occurring only once. Sequencing was done on a sample of memory CD4+ T cells sorted from blood. Documented subset: CD45RA-negative fraction. These receptors were taken from a woman in her 30s in good health.

This clone has a handful of counts. CDR3 bases: TGCGCCAGCAGCCCGCCCAACCTACAGGGGCACACTGAAGCTTTCTTT. It codes for CASSPPNLQGHTEAFF. The V and J genes are TRBV4-1 and TRBJ1-1, with 7 bases that match TRBD1. The ends lost 4 bases at V and 3 bases at J; junction bases unmatched: 11. This CDR3 is built from 16 residues. Germline V lookup: CDR1 MGHRA, CDR2 YSYEKL.

V usage is TRBV28 and J usage is TRBJ2-3, with D hard to call. Per the germline V gene, CDR1 is MDHEN and CDR2 is SYDVKM. This CDR3 spans 16 amino acids. Trimming removed 5 bases at V and 3 bases at J, with 18 bases between. The CDR3 DNA sequence: TGTGCCAGCAGTGGTGGGCCTTCCCCCCTAACAGATACGCAGTATTTT. It is translated as CASSGGPSPLTDTQYF.

The chain is built from TRBV6-1 and TRBJ2-1; maybe TRBD1 (5 bases). The V gene lost 4 bases and the J gene lost 10 bases, with 14 bases spanning the gap. The CDR3 runs to 13 residues. Germline-derived CDR1 and CDR2 are MNHNS and SASEGT. CDR3 amino acids: CASSGLRVGEQFF. The CDR3 DNA reads TGTGCCAGCAGTGGTCTCAGGGTAGGGGAGCAGTTCTTC.

The V gene is TRBV18, the J gene TRBJ1-4; D unresolved. Between the trimmed V and J ends, which lost 6 bases and 3 bases, there was a span of 8 bases. This CDR3 is 13 amino acids long. Germline assignment: CDR1 KGHSH and CDR2 LQKENI. Here the CDR3 DNA reads TGTGCCAGCTCCGAGTCCCCTAATGAAAAACTGTTTTTT. Protein product: CASSESPNEKLFF. Combining the CDR3 with reference TRBV18 and TRBJ1-4 gives the whole variable domain NAGVMQNPRHLVRRRGQEARLRCSPMKGHSHVYWYRQLPEEGLKFMVYLQKENIIDESGMPKERFSAEFPKEGPSILRIQQVVRGDSAAYFCASSESPNEKLFFGSGTQLSVL.

The V and J genes are TRBV5-1 and TRBJ2-3; 11 positions agree with TRBD2. CDR3 length: 16 residues. With V trimmed by 2 bases and J by 6 bases, 8 bases remained unmatched. Germline CDR1 is SGHRS and CDR2 is YFSETQ. For the CDR3, the DNA is TGCGCCAGCAGCTTAGTTAGCGGGAGGGGCGAGGATACGCAGTATTTT. It yields the protein CASSLVSGRGEDTQYF. The variable domain in full, with the rest retrieved from reference TRBV5-1 and TRBJ2-3, is KAGVTQTPRYLIKTRGQQVTLSCSPISGHRSVSWYQQTPGQGLQFLFEYFSETQRNKGNFPGRFSGRQFSNSRSEMNVSTLELGDSALYLCASSLVSGRGEDTQYFGPGTRLTVL.

Concerning this clone itself: Other DNA sequences of this sample code for an identical CDR3. This chain joins TRBV7-9 and TRBJ2-2; tentatively, D is TRBD1 (6 bases). Trimming took 4 bases from V and 3 from J, leaving 9 bases between them. The CDR3 runs to 14 residues. Germline V CDR1 and CDR2: SEHNR, FQNEAQ (reference sequence). The CDR3, as DNA: TGTGCCAGCAGCTCATACAGGGACACCGGGGAGCTGTTTTTT. Its protein is CASSSYRDTGELFF.

A word on this clone: This same CDR3 is encoded by further DNA sequences in the sample. This sequence joins TRBV28 and TRBJ1-3, with D hard to call. The germline V gene encodes CDR1 MDHEN and CDR2 SYDVKM. The CDR3 runs to 12 residues. The V end lost 9 bases, the J end lost 4 bases, and 10 bases lay between the germline ends. The CDR3 DNA follows: TGTGCCAGTCGGGCGAGCGGAAACACCATATATTTT. Amino acid sequence: CASRASGNTIYF. The variable domain in full, completed from reference TRBV28 and TRBJ1-3, reads DVKVTQSSRYLVKRTGEKVFLECVQDMDHENMFWYRQDPGLGLRLIYFSYDVKMKEKGDIPEGYSVSREKKERFSLILESASTNQTSMYLCASRASGNTIYFGEGSWLTVV.

This sequence joins TRBV10-3 and TRBJ2-3; 12 nucleotides match TRBD2. Germline trimming cut 0 bases from V and 5 bases from J; bases unmatched to any gene: 3. Per germline, CDR1 ENHRY and CDR2 SYGVKD. The length of the CDR3 is 16 residues. For the CDR3, the DNA is TGTGCCATCAGTGAGTCAACTAGCGGGAGGAGAGATACGCAGTATTTT. Translation gives CAISESTSGRRDTQYF.

The chain joins TRBV9 to TRBJ2-5; 12 bases map to TRBD2. Germline assignment: CDR1 SGDLS and CDR2 YYNGEE. The CDR3 runs to 19 residues. V was clipped by 7 bases and J by 1 base; unmatched bases: 17. This CDR3 reads CASSRRTSGILPTQETQYF. The CDR3 bases are TGTGCCAGCTCTCGTAGGACTAGCGGGATACTCCCCACCCAAGAGACCCAGTACTTC.

The rearrangement joins TRBV19 to TRBJ1-1; D is perhaps TRBD1 (5 bases). V was trimmed by 7 bases and J by 0 bases, leaving 15 bases between them. Germline lookup yields CDR1 LNHDA and CDR2 SQIVND (reference sequence). The CDR3 is 15 residues long. In DNA, the CDR3 is TGTGCCAGTACCATAACCGGGGGGTTGAACACTGAAGCTTTCTTT. It specifies CASTITGGLNTEAFF.

The chain joins TRBV5-1 to TRBJ1-2; the match to TRBD1 covers 10 bases. The CDR3 spans 13 residues. Per germline, CDR1 SGHRS and CDR2 YFSETQ. The junction had 7 bases not matched to a gene; V was cut back by 7 bases and J by 7 bases. The CDR3 sequence is CASGRDRGSGYTF. In DNA form, the CDR3 reads TGCGCCAGCGGCCGGGACAGGGGCAGTGGCTACACCTTC.

This clone was observed a handful of times. The rearrangement joins TRBV6-1 to TRBJ2-3, with D possibly TRBD2 on 5 matching bases. Germline assignment: CDR1 MNHNS and CDR2 SASEGT. Trimming removed 4 bases from V and 1 base from J, with 9 bases in between. This CDR3 has 14 residues. The CDR3 coding sequence is TGTGCCAGCAGTGGTATTAGCGGCACAGATACGCAGTATTTT. It translates to CASSGISGTDTQYF.

On this clone: This CDR3 is also generated by other DNA sequences in the sample. V usage is TRBV2 and J usage is TRBJ2-5, with D possibly TRBD1 on 6 matching bases. The germline V gene has CDR1 SNHLY and CDR2 FYNNEI. This CDR3 spans 12 amino acids. V lost 3 bases to trimming and J lost 5 bases, with 7 bases between them. CDR3: CASSEQGETQYF. The CDR3 DNA reads as TGTGCCAGCAGTGAGCAGGGGGAGACCCAGTACTTC.

This sequence joins TRBV5-1 and TRBJ2-7, with D perhaps TRBD1 or TRBD2 (5 bases each). The CDR3 consists of 15 residues. Germline CDR1 SGHRS, CDR2 YFSETQ. V lost 4 bases to trimming and J lost 6 bases, with 20 bases between them. The chain's CDR3 is CASSIGTASGGEQYF. The CDR3 DNA follows: TGCGCCAGCAGCATCGGGACCGCCAGTGGGGGCGAGCAGTACTTC.

This rearrangement joins TRBV7-8 to TRBJ2-3; the D is unclear. Germline V CDR1 and CDR2: SGHVS, FQNEAQ. Deletions cut 1 base from V and 7 bases from J, with 21 bases between. The CDR3 length is 17 residues. The CDR3 region has the DNA TGTGCCAGCAGCTTAGAGGGTAGGACCCCAAGAACGCATACGCAGTATTTT. It is translated as CASSLEGRTPRTHTQYF.

This chain connects TRBV5-1 to TRBJ2-7, with TRBD1 identical over 8 bases. Germline V lookup: CDR1 SGHRS, CDR2 YFSETQ. Unmatched junction bases numbered 4, after V lost 2 bases and J lost 3 bases. The CDR3 has 14 residues. CDR3 nucleotide sequence: TGCGCCAGCAGCTTTACAGGGGGGCTCTACGAGCAGTACTTC. This encodes CASSFTGGLYEQYF.

This rearrangement joins TRBV7-5 to TRBJ1-5. TRBV7-5 is recorded as a pseudogene. CDR3 size: 15 residues. The CDR3 loop is CVRSEDIGGNQPQHF. The CDR3 nucleotides read TGTGTCAGAAGCGAGGATATCGGGGGCAATCAGCCCCAGCATTTT.

V gene TRBV2 combines with J gene TRBJ1-2, with a weak D call TRBD1 (5 bases). The CDR3 spans 15 residues. V shed 8 bases and J shed 4 bases, with 20 bases lying between them. Per germline, CDR1 SNHLY and CDR2 FYNNEI. The CDR3 sequence is CASQEFGGVRYGYTF. CDR3 sequence (DNA): TGTGCCAGCCAAGAATTCGGGGGGGTCCGCTATGGCTACACCTTC.

This clone was seen more than once but under ten times. The chain recombines TRBV18 with TRBJ2-7; TRBD2 matches at 8 bases. Germline loops: CDR1 KGHSH, CDR2 LQKENI. After removal of 0 bases from V and 5 bases from J, the junction contained 6 bases not matched to a gene. CDR3 size: 15 residues. CDR3 amino acids: CASSPPLAGRDEQYF. Here the CDR3 DNA reads TGTGCCAGCTCACCACCCTTAGCGGGACGGGACGAGCAGTACTTC.

This chain links TRBV6-1 with TRBJ1-4; D possibly corresponds to TRBD1 (5 bases). The CDR3 consists of 13 residues. Germline CDR1 and CDR2: MNHNS and SASEGT. Trimming took 5 bases from V and 7 from J, leaving 11 bases between them. CDR3 protein: CASSRDLREKLFF. Written as DNA, the CDR3 is TGTGCCAGCAGTCGGGACTTGCGTGAAAAACTGTTTTTT.

Here the CDR3 reads CASRGAPARSGANVLTF. Here the CDR3 DNA reads TGTGCCAGCAGAGGCGCCCCAGCAAGGTCTGGGGCCAACGTCCTGACTTTC. This sequence joins TRBV2 and TRBJ2-6; D not resolved. Germline V lookup: CDR1 SNHLY, CDR2 FYNNEI. Trimming shortened V by 6 bases and J by 1 base, and 16 bases separated the two germline ends. The length of the CDR3 is 17 residues.

The genes are TRBV5-5 and TRBJ2-7; the D gene is possibly TRBD2 (5 bases). The CDR3 covers 14 residues. Trimming cost V 0 bases and J 0 bases, with 7 bases left between them. CDR1 is SGHKS and CDR2 is YYEKEE in the germline V gene (reference sequence). CDR3 bases: TGTGCCAGCAGCTTGGGTCGGGACTCCTACGAGCAGTACTTC. Translating it yields CASSLGRDSYEQYF.

This clone was seen only a few times. V gene TRBV29-1 combines with J gene TRBJ1-1, with D unresolved. Germline V CDR1 and CDR2: SQVTM, ANQGSEA. CDR3 size: 10 residues. The V gene lost 5 bases and the J gene lost 3 bases, with 4 bases spanning the gap. The CDR3 nucleotides read TGCAGCGTTCAGTACACTGAAGCTTTCTTT. Protein sequence: CSVQYTEAFF.

The V and J genes are TRBV19 and TRBJ2-7; TRBD1 matches at 8 bases. Germline CDR1 is LNHDA and CDR2 is SQIVND (reference sequence). The CDR3 sequence is 16 residues long. V lost 4 bases, J lost 5 bases, and 13 bases stayed unmatched. CDR3 loop: CASSRVDVGRGHEQYF. For the CDR3, the DNA is TGTGCCAGTAGTAGGGTGGACGTCGGCAGGGGGCACGAGCAGTACTTC.